This entry lists 13 T cell receptor beta chains sequenced from one sample in a study of T cell responses to AZD1222 COVID-19 vaccine. The repertoire was sequenced with immunoSEQ multiplex PCR; TCRdb's copy has only in-frame clones and lacks some. The table lists around 200,000 clones, roughly 91% of them singletons. The source was peripheral blood, collected 28 days after the second AZD1222 dose. Receptor source: an adult who received the AZD1222 COVID-19 vaccine.

This clone occurred a few times. V usage is TRBV12-3 or TRBV12-4 and J usage is TRBJ1-4; D not certain. Deletions cut 3 bases from V and 8 bases from J, with 10 bases between. CDR3 length: 13 residues. As DNA, the CDR3 is TGTGCCAGCAGTTTCAACCTTGGGGAAAAACTGTTTTTT. It yields the protein CASSFNLGEKLFF.

This clone came up a few times. V gene TRBV27 combines with J gene TRBJ2-7, with 8 bases fitting TRBD2. This CDR3 is built from 17 residues. Germline-derived CDR1 and CDR2 are MNHEY and SMNVEV (reference sequence). The V segment lost 6 bases and the J segment 6 bases; nucleotides outside the gene matches: 19. The CDR3 loop reads CASSRRWREAPRVEQYF. For the CDR3, the DNA is TGTGCCAGCAGCCGGCGCTGGCGGGAGGCCCCACGAGTCGAGCAGTACTTC.

This chain joins TRBV6-5 and TRBJ2-7; 11 bases agree with TRBD2. This CDR3 region has 16 residues. V lost 4 bases and J lost 2; bases outside the gene matches: 7. Germline V gene lookup returns CDR1 MNHEY and CDR2 SVGAGI. CDR3 nucleotides: TGTGCCAGCAGTTGGGGGACTAGCGGCGTAGCCTACGAGCAGTACTTC. The encoded protein is CASSWGTSGVAYEQYF.

This chain joins TRBV6-2 or TRBV6-3 and TRBJ2-2; D is uncertain. V shed 0 bases and J shed 7 bases, with 15 bases lying between them. Germline CDR1 MNHEY, CDR2 SVGEGT. This CDR3 comprises 16 residues. CDR3 protein: CASSYSSTPWGGELFF. CDR3 nucleotide sequence: TGTGCCAGCAGTTACTCGAGTACACCTTGGGGCGGGGAGCTGTTTTTT.

This chain links TRBV19 with TRBJ1-1, with 8 bases identical to TRBD1. V lost 7 bases, J lost 0 bases, and 13 bases stayed unmatched. Germline V gene data show CDR1 as LNHDA and CDR2 as SQIVND (reference sequence). The CDR3 runs 17 residues. CDR3 DNA sequence: TGTGCCAGTACCCCCCTGGGGTCAGGGGGCGTGAACACTGAAGCTTTCTTT. It codes for CASTPLGSGGVNTEAFF.

V is TRBV7-8 and J is TRBJ2-4; 9 bases match TRBD2. V trimming: 5 bases; J trimming: 13 bases; junction bases outside the gene matches: 9. Germline values: CDR1 SGHVS, CDR2 FQNEAQ. The CDR3 loop spans 13 amino acids. The CDR3 bases are TGTGCCAGCAGCGCGGGACTAGCTCCAACCCAGTACTTC. It specifies CASSAGLAPTQYF. The variable domain in full, with the rest retrieved from reference TRBV7-8 and TRBJ2-4, is GAGVSQSPRYKVAKRGQDVALRCDPISGHVSLFWYQQALGQGPEFLTYFQNEAQLDKSGLPSDRFFAERPEGSVSTLKIQRTQQEDSAVYLCASSAGLAPTQYFGAGTRLSVL.

J is TRBJ1-5 and V is TRBV30; D may be TRBD1 (5 bases). Trimming shortened V by 1 base and J by 0 bases, and 10 bases separated the two germline ends. The CDR3 totals 15 residues. Germline assignment: CDR1 GTSNPN and CDR2 SVGIG (reference sequence). In DNA, the CDR3 is TGTGCCTGGAGTGGGGCCGGGGGTAGCAATCAGCCCCAGCATTTT. This gives the protein CAWSGAGGSNQPQHF.

This chain uses TRBV18 with TRBJ2-7; no reliable D call. Looked up from germline, CDR1 is KGHSH and CDR2 is LQKENI. This CDR3 is built from 12 residues. The V end lost 4 bases, the J end lost 5 bases, and 9 bases lay between the germline ends. Written as DNA, the CDR3 is TGTGCCAGCTCACTCCTTCTCAACGAGCAGTACTTC. It translates to CASSLLLNEQYF.

The V call is TRBV27, the J call TRBJ1-1; possibly TRBD1 for D (6 bases). Germline CDR1 is MNHEY and CDR2 is SMNVEV (reference sequence). Trimming took 2 bases from V and 0 from J, leaving 28 bases between them. The CDR3 sequence is 21 residues long. Here the CDR3 DNA reads TGTGCCAGCAGTTTAATAGTACGGGGGGTAGGACAGTTAAAGTTGAACACTGAAGCTTTCTTT. Translating gives CASSLIVRGVGQLKLNTEAFF.

This chain connects TRBV9 to TRBJ2-7, with D unresolved. V gave up 5 bases and J gave up 1 base, with 13 bases separating them. Germline lookup yields CDR1 SGDLS and CDR2 YYNGEE. The CDR3 has 14 amino acids. The CDR3 bases are TGTGCCAGCAGGCTAATATGGATGTCCTACGAGCAGTACTTC. It is translated as CASRLIWMSYEQYF.

The chain joins TRBV6-6 to TRBJ2-5, with 11 positions matching TRBD1. CDR1 MNHNY and CDR2 SVGAGI come from the germline V gene (reference sequence). The CDR3 runs 13 residues. V trimming: 8 bases; J trimming: 5 bases; junction bases outside the gene matches: 4. CDR3 sequence: CASGQGASETQYF. Here the CDR3 DNA reads TGTGCCAGCGGACAGGGGGCGAGTGAGACCCAGTACTTC.

The genes are TRBV6-1 and TRBJ1-2; D gene uncertain. Trimming stripped 0 bases from V and 5 bases from J, with 4 bases between. Germline V gives CDR1 MNHNS, CDR2 SASEGT. This CDR3 has 12 amino acids. DNA for the CDR3: TGTGCCAGCAGTGAAGCACGTTATGGCTACACCTTC. Translating gives CASSEARYGYTF.

This chain uses TRBV30 with TRBJ1-1; 9 bases are shared with TRBD1. Germline V gene data show CDR1 as GTSNPN and CDR2 as SVGIG (reference sequence). The CDR3 has 13 amino acids. CDR3 residues: CAILTTGGTEAFF. The CDR3 DNA reads as TGTGCAATTCTCACGACAGGGGGCACTGAAGCTTTCTTT.